Here is one T cell receptor (beta chain) with its context. It has no known antigen specificity. No base qualities exist here, and no much larger clone lies one base off it. The CDR3 spans 16 residues, from the cysteine through the phenylalanine. The only DNA kept is the CDR3, 48 bases in frame from the first base. As encoded in the germline V gene, CDR1 is SGHRS while CDR2 is YFSETQ. Clipping removes 6 bases from V and 6 bases from J, with 14 as the unmatched junction base count. This specimen belongs to a study of blood T cell repertoires in COVID-19 (dated by TCRdb to between 2020 and 2021). With regard to the full study: Samples from collaborators originated in the United States, Italy and Spain and spanned both the acute and convalescent phases of COVID-19. Deeply sampled blood TCRbeta repertoires from subjects exposed to, actively infected with, or recovered from COVID-19 were included in the dataset. Where available, HLA class I and class II types were obtained from metadata supplied by the sample provider rather than from assay-based typing. The sample metadata nearly always contained a de-identified subject ID, COVID-19 status, age in years and sex. The samples were drawn from the first 160 participants of the ongoing ImmuneRACE study and from under 1,500 subjects provided by 6 global collaborators. The material from the prospective study consisted of cDNA or gDNA derived from T cells, B-cell-depleted T cells, or PBMCs. A freely available public database, intended as a resource for researchers studying the immune response to SARS-CoV-2, is where the repertoires were released.

The full study reports these points: The quantity of clinical and demographic metadata differed by source and by participant and was supplied without curation.

TCRbeta CDR3 regions were amplified from genomic DNA using the immunoSEQ Assay, a bias-controlled multiplex PCR. The original methods were these. Within the assay, amplification of reference gene primers was used to estimate how many nucleated cells each sample contained. To quantify the absolute abundance of each unique TCRbeta CDR3 rearrangement, sequence reads were collapsed and filtered. For each sample, productive Simpson clonality was calculated by taking the square root of Simpson's diversity index across productive rearrangements. Not all clones reach the TCRdb copy of this immuneACCESS table, which keeps in-frame sequences only. Checked studies attribute under half of the gap to unresolved V genes and leave the rest unexplained. The DNA was the basis for D and trimming; V, J and clone size are from that table. The sample contains around 220,000 clones, just over 85% of them found a single time. The ten top clones hold 4% to 4.5% of the sample.

Each collaborating institution followed its own protocols to collect whole blood in K2EDTA tubes. For TCRbeta analysis, collaborators shipped samples as frozen whole blood, isolated PBMCs, or DNA extracted from either of those sample types. This chain joins TRBV5-1 to TRBJ2-2; TRBD1 aligns with 7 central bases. Sequenced input: peripheral blood. The source is a man aged 50-59 years with acute or convalescent COVID-19. CDR3 loop: CASNSPTGVSSGELFF. Here is the DNA: TGCGCCAGCAATTCCCCAACAGGGGTATCGTCCGGGGAGCTGTTTTTT.